This is a list of T cell receptor beta chains from one sample in a study of control samples from healthy donors and cancer patients. Libraries were prepared by immunoSEQ multiplex PCR; TCRdb keeps only in-frame clonotypes and omits some of them. This table has 350,000 to 450,000 clones, more than 80% appearing once. Specimen: PBMCs. These receptor sequences come from a man aged 40-49 years with head and neck cancer. The CDR3 runs from the conserved cysteine through the conserved F or W. D genes are given only for firm matches. The size field is filled for only some rows; it gives once, few, many or a size class.

clone size: .; D gene: .; V gene: TRBV19; J gene: TRBJ2-1; CDR3 protein: CASSILNPGWGVPNEQFF; CDR3 DNA: TGTGCCAGTAGTATTCTGAATCCAGGGTGGGGGGTACCCAATGAGCAGTTCTTC
clone size: .; D gene: TRBD1; V gene: TRBV28; J gene: TRBJ2-2; CDR3 protein: CASRWGTGGTGELFF; CDR3 DNA: TGTGCCAGCAGGTGGGGGACAGGGGGAACCGGGGAGCTGTTTTTT
clone size: .; D gene: TRBD2; V gene: TRBV6-2/TRBV6-3; J gene: TRBJ2-7; CDR3 protein: CASSYRWWLADPYEQYF; CDR3 DNA: TGTGCCAGCAGTTACCGCTGGTGGCTAGCGGATCCCTACGAGCAGTACTTC
clone size: .; D gene: .; V gene: TRBV11-2; J gene: TRBJ2-2; CDR3 protein: CASSRRGTANTGELFF; CDR3 DNA: TGTGCCAGCAGCAGAAGGGGAACAGCGAACACCGGGGAGCTGTTTTTT
clone size: .; D gene: TRBD2; V gene: TRBV28; J gene: TRBJ2-2; CDR3 protein: CASSLWGGPNTGELFF; CDR3 DNA: TGTGCCAGCAGTTTATGGGGAGGGCCGAACACCGGGGAGCTGTTTTTT
clone size: .; D gene: TRBD2; V gene: TRBV3-1/TRBV3-2; J gene: TRBJ2-7; CDR3 protein: CASSPFRLAGHNEQYF; CDR3 DNA: TGTGCCAGCAGCCCCTTTAGACTAGCGGGGCACAACGAGCAGTACTTC
clone size: .; D gene: .; V gene: TRBV7-3; J gene: TRBJ2-7; CDR3 protein: CASSLNPGSGEQYF; CDR3 DNA: TGTGCCAGCAGCTTAAATCCAGGGTCGGGCGAGCAGTACTTC
clone size: .; D gene: .; V gene: TRBV7-7; J gene: TRBJ1-3; CDR3 protein: CASSTATGPGNTIYF; CDR3 DNA: TGTGCTAGCAGTACTGCGACAGGACCTGGAAACACCATATATTTT
clone size: .; D gene: TRBD2; V gene: TRBV19; J gene: TRBJ2-5; CDR3 protein: CASSIEGTSGGIETQYF; CDR3 DNA: TGTGCCAGTAGTATAGAAGGGACTAGCGGGGGGATAGAGACCCAGTACTTC
clone size: .; D gene: TRBD1; V gene: TRBV28; J gene: TRBJ2-2; CDR3 protein: CASSLERGGANTGELFF; CDR3 DNA: TGTGCCAGCAGTTTAGAGAGAGGGGGCGCGAACACCGGGGAGCTGTTTTTT
clone size: .; D gene: .; V gene: TRBV28; J gene: TRBJ2-3; CDR3 protein: CASSLGLADRPSFESDTQYF; CDR3 DNA: TGTGCCAGCAGTTTGGGGCTAGCAGACAGGCCTTCTTTTGAGTCAGATACGCAGTATTTT
clone size: .; D gene: .; V gene: TRBV14; J gene: TRBJ2-2; CDR3 protein: CASSQTGAANTGELFF; CDR3 DNA: TGTGCCAGCAGCCAAACGGGGGCGGCGAACACCGGGGAGCTGTTTTTT
clone size: .; D gene: .; V gene: TRBV27; J gene: TRBJ2-2; CDR3 protein: CASSSYFGFGGHGELFF; CDR3 DNA: TGTGCCAGCAGTTCCTACTTCGGGTTTGGGGGGCACGGGGAGCTGTTTTTT
clone size: .; D gene: .; V gene: TRBV6-5; J gene: TRBJ2-3; CDR3 protein: CASNAGASGTDTQYF; CDR3 DNA: TGTGCCAGCAATGCGGGCGCTAGCGGCACAGATACGCAGTATTTT
clone size: .; D gene: .; V gene: TRBV15; J gene: TRBJ2-1; CDR3 protein: CATSRSGAREQFF; CDR3 DNA: TGTGCCACCAGCAGGTCGGGAGCGCGGGAGCAGTTCTTC
clone size: .; D gene: TRBD1; V gene: TRBV9; J gene: TRBJ1-2; CDR3 protein: CASSPPGQGFYGYTF; CDR3 DNA: TGTGCCAGCAGCCCACCGGGACAGGGGTTCTATGGCTACACCTTC
clone size: .; D gene: TRBD1; V gene: TRBV7-9; J gene: TRBJ2-6; CDR3 protein: CASSLRTGRGANVLTF; CDR3 DNA: TGTGCCAGCAGCTTAAGGACAGGGCGCGGGGCCAACGTCCTGACTTTC
clone size: .; D gene: .; V gene: TRBV5-1; J gene: TRBJ2-2; CDR3 protein: CASRAAFLKGELFF; CDR3 DNA: TGCGCCAGCAGGGCAGCATTCCTGAAGGGGGAGCTGTTTTTT
clone size: .; D gene: TRBD2; V gene: TRBV7-8; J gene: TRBJ2-7; CDR3 protein: CASSPRLANYEQYF; CDR3 DNA: TGTGCCAGCAGCCCCCGACTAGCGAACTACGAGCAGTACTTC
clone size: .; D gene: .; V gene: TRBV7-6; J gene: TRBJ1-4; CDR3 protein: CASSWGARGGLFF; CDR3 DNA: TGTGCCAGCAGCTGGGGGGCCCGCGGGGGACTGTTTTTT
clone size: .; D gene: TRBD2; V gene: TRBV18; J gene: TRBJ2-1; CDR3 protein: CASTNPGLAGGHNEQFF; CDR3 DNA: TGTGCCAGCACGAATCCGGGACTAGCGGGCGGCCACAATGAGCAGTTCTTC
clone size: .; D gene: TRBD1; V gene: TRBV19; J gene: TRBJ1-2; CDR3 protein: CASSSPSDRGGYTF; CDR3 DNA: TGTGCCAGTAGTTCCCCTTCGGACAGGGGTGGCTACACCTTC
clone size: once; D gene: TRBD1; V gene: TRBV28; J gene: TRBJ2-7; CDR3 protein: CASSPRGQGSYEQYF; CDR3 DNA: TGTGCCAGCAGTCCCCGCGGACAGGGATCCTACGAGCAGTACTTC
clone size: .; D gene: TRBD1; V gene: TRBV30; J gene: TRBJ2-7; CDR3 protein: CAWSGTEKQYF; CDR3 DNA: TGTGCCTGGTCCGGGACAGAAAAGCAGTACTTC
clone size: .; D gene: .; V gene: TRBV3-1/TRBV3-2; J gene: TRBJ1-4; CDR3 protein: CASTTGPTNEKLFF; CDR3 DNA: TGTGCCAGCACCACAGGCCCAACTAATGAAAAACTGTTTTTT
clone size: .; D gene: TRBD1; V gene: TRBV9; J gene: TRBJ1-1; CDR3 protein: CASSVQGATEAFF; CDR3 DNA: TGTGCCAGCAGCGTCCAGGGGGCCACTGAAGCTTTCTTT
clone size: .; D gene: TRBD1; V gene: TRBV9; J gene: TRBJ1-1; CDR3 protein: CASSGDPGGKTEAFF; CDR3 DNA: TGTGCCAGCAGCGGGGACCCAGGGGGCAAGACTGAAGCTTTCTTT
clone size: .; D gene: .; V gene: TRBV5-1; J gene: TRBJ1-5; CDR3 protein: CASSFSTNQPQHF; CDR3 DNA: TGCGCCAGCAGCTTTAGCACTAATCAGCCCCAGCATTTT
clone size: .; D gene: .; V gene: TRBV7-2; J gene: TRBJ1-3; CDR3 protein: CASGRGGESTNTIYF; CDR3 DNA: TGTGCCAGTGGACGGGGGGGGGAATCCACGAACACCATATATTTT
clone size: .; D gene: .; V gene: TRBV28; J gene: TRBJ2-7; CDR3 protein: CASSLVAVLWEQYF; CDR3 DNA: TGTGCCAGCAGTTTGGTGGCAGTGTTATGGGAGCAGTACTTC
clone size: .; D gene: .; V gene: TRBV3-1/TRBV3-2; J gene: TRBJ2-4; CDR3 protein: CASSHRLGIQYF; CDR3 DNA: TGTGCCAGCAGCCACAGACTAGGGATTCAGTACTTC
clone size: .; D gene: .; V gene: TRBV27; J gene: TRBJ2-1; CDR3 protein: CASSFWGEQFF; CDR3 DNA: TGTGCCAGCAGTTTTTGGGGTGAGCAGTTCTTC
clone size: .; D gene: TRBD2; V gene: TRBV5-4; J gene: TRBJ2-3; CDR3 protein: CASSLEGLAANTDTQYF; CDR3 DNA: TGTGCCAGCAGCTTGGAGGGTCTAGCGGCCAACACAGATACGCAGTATTTT
clone size: .; D gene: .; V gene: TRBV9; J gene: TRBJ1-2; CDR3 protein: CASSVEDELGYGYTF; CDR3 DNA: TGTGCCAGCAGCGTAGAGGACGAACTTGGATATGGCTACACCTTC
clone size: .; D gene: .; V gene: TRBV28; J gene: TRBJ1-5; CDR3 protein: CASSSGENQPQHF; CDR3 DNA: TGTGCCAGCAGTTCAGGGGAGAATCAGCCCCAGCATTTT
clone size: .; D gene: .; V gene: TRBV27; J gene: TRBJ1-1; CDR3 protein: CASSSIQSTPRAFF; CDR3 DNA: TGTGCCAGCAGTTCCATCCAGTCGACACCCAGGGCTTTCTTT
clone size: .; D gene: TRBD2; V gene: TRBV4-1; J gene: TRBJ2-1; CDR3 protein: CASSQGGTSGRNEQFF; CDR3 DNA: TGCGCCAGCAGCCAAGGCGGGACTAGCGGGAGAAATGAGCAGTTCTTC
clone size: many; D gene: .; V gene: TRBV11-3; J gene: TRBJ1-1; CDR3 protein: CAPWLNTEAFF; CDR3 DNA: TGTGCCCCCTGGTTGAACACTGAAGCTTTCTTT
clone size: .; D gene: .; V gene: TRBV5-4; J gene: TRBJ2-5; CDR3 protein: CASMAPGTPETQYF; CDR3 DNA: TGTGCCAGCATGGCACCCGGGACACCGGAGACCCAGTACTTC